The sample holds one count of the clone carrying this T cell receptor beta chain. The CDR3 spans 14 residues. CDR1 is DFQATT, CDR2 SNEGSKA, per germline (reference sequence). Trimming took off 3 bases at V and 3 bases at J, with 15 bases between the two ends. These data are taken from a study of blood T cell repertoires in COVID-19. Study details: The analysed material was cDNA or gDNA that came from T cells, B-cell-depleted T cells, or PBMCs.

Assay: immunoSEQ multiplex PCR; the TCRdb copy retains only in-frame clones and omits some. In the table there are about 120,000 clones, 80% to 90% of which are singletons. This rearrangement joins TRBV20-1 to TRBJ2-7; possibly TRBD2 for D (6 bases). The TCR comes from a man aged 70 or older with active or convalescent COVID-19. Sample: peripheral blood. The CDR3 DNA sequence: TGCAGTGCTAGTGCGGAGGGCCCTCTCTACGAGCAGTACTTC. Its protein is CSASAEGPLYEQYF.